This TCR beta chain was captured in a study of blood T cell repertoires in COVID-19. Looking at the study overall: Samples came from the United States, Italy and Spain, spanning acute and convalescent COVID-19. PBMCs, B-cell-depleted T cells, or T cells were the source of the cDNA or gDNA that made up the material.

Deletions cut 6 bases from V and 9 bases from J, with 24 bases between. The CDR3 contains 15 residues. Germline loops: CDR1 KGHSH, CDR2 LQKENI. Profiling relied on immunoSEQ multiplex PCR, and the TCRdb table lists in-frame clones only, not all of them. The table lists 60,000 to 70,000 clones, roughly 80% of them singletons. This receptor was obtained from a man aged 50-59 years with active COVID-19. The sequencing sample was made of peripheral blood. The rearrangement joins TRBV18 to TRBJ2-7; unclear D gene. CDR3 coding DNA: TGTGCCAGCTCCCAACCGAGCGAGAACCATCCCAGGCAGTACTTC. It specifies CASSQPSENHPRQYF.